The following is a TCR beta chain sequence with its context. Its antigen is unknown. This entry comes from a study of monozygotic twins with inflammatory bowel disease. Study outcomes and limitations: Repertoire likeness was no different across concordant and discordant twins, perhaps owing to restricted power.

Whole-blood RNA isolation (total RNA) proceeded without T cell sorting. Amplification of TCRalpha and TCRbeta cDNA involved two nested PCRs that ran for about 15 and 9 cycles. TCRdb re-called the 5' RACE reads; every CDR3 protein appears as one record, without DNA. Its table lists more than 350,000 distinct CDR3 sequences. The CDR3 covers 15 residues. CDR1 is LGHNA, CDR2 YSLEER, per germline. Material: blood. The origin of this receptor is a human donor with ulcerative colitis or Crohn's disease, or a healthy co-twin of an affected twin (not recorded which). J is TRBJ2-5 and V is TRBV4-3; TCRdb outputs TRBD2, but without DNA this stays unchecked. The CDR3 protein is CASSQVRLAKETQYF.